This T cell receptor (beta chain) was identified during a study of control samples from healthy donors and cancer patients. Repertoires were generated with immunoSEQ multiplex PCR, while TCRdb's copy carries only in-frame clones and drops some. This sample contains approximately 190,000 clones. The CDR3 is made up of 17 amino acids. Germline V gene lookup returns CDR1 MGHDK and CDR2 SYGVNS. Trimming removed 4 bases from V and 0 bases from J; junction bases left unmatched: 6. V usage is TRBV25-1 and J usage is TRBJ2-1; 10 bases agree with TRBD2. This receptor was taken from a woman aged 30 to 39 in good health. What was sequenced was blood. The CDR3 here is CASSALAGRSSYNEQFF. In DNA form, the CDR3 reads TGTGCCAGCAGTGCACTAGCGGGGAGAAGCTCCTACAATGAGCAGTTCTTC.